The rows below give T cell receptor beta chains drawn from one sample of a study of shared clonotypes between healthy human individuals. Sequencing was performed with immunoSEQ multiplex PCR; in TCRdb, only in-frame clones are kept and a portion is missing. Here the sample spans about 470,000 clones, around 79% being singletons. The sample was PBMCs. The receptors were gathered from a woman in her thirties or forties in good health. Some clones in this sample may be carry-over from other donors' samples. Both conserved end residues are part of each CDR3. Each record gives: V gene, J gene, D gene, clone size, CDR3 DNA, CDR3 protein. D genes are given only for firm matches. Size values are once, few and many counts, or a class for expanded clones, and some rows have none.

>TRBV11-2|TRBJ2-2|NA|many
TGTGCCAGCAGCCCCAGCGGACTGGGGAGCACCGGGGAGCTGTTTTTT
CASSPSGLGSTGELFF
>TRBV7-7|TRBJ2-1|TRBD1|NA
TGTGCCAGCAGCCCGCTAGACAGGGGAAGGGATGAGCAGTTCTTC
CASSPLDRGRDEQFF
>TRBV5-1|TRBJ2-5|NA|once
TGCGCCAGCAGCTTGGGGGTGAACCAAGAGACCCAGTACTTC
CASSLGVNQETQYF
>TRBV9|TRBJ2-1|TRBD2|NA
TGTGCCAGCAGCGTGACTAGCGAATACAATGAGCAGTTCTTC
CASSVTSEYNEQFF
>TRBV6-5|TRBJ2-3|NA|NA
TGTGCCAGCAGTTACGACCCCCGTAGCACAGATACGCAGTATTTT
CASSYDPRSTDTQYF
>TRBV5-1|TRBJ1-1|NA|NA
TGCGCCAGCAGCTTAAGGGTAGGGAACACTGAAGCTTTCTTT
CASSLRVGNTEAFF
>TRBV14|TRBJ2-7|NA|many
TGTGCCAGCAGCCAAGGACGGGCCTACGAGCAGTACTTC
CASSQGRAYEQYF
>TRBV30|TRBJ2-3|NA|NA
TGTGCCTGGAGTCCGTGGACGAGGACAGATACGCAGTATTTT
CAWSPWTRTDTQYF
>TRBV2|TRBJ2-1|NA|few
TGTGCCAGCAGGGCCGGTTTGGGACTGTCCTACAATGAGCAGTTCTTC
CASRAGLGLSYNEQFF
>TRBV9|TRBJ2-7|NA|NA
TGTGCCAGCAGCGTAGGCTCTACCCTGGCCGAGCAGTACTTC
CASSVGSTLAEQYF
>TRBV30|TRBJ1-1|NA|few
TGTGCCTGGACAGTTGGCACTGAAGCTTTCTTT
CAWTVGTEAFF
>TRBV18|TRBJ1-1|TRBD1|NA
TGTGCCAGCTCACTTGGACAGGTCCCCGGTGGGGCTTTCTTT
CASSLGQVPGGAFF
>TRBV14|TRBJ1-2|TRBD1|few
TGTGCCAGCAGCCAAGGACAGGGTGGGGACTATGGCTACACCTTC
CASSQGQGGDYGYTF
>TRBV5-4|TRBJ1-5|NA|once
TGTGCCGGGGGCGTTTTCAAGCGGAATAGCAATCAGCCCCAGCATTTT
CAGGVFKRNSNQPQHF
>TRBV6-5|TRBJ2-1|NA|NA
TGTGCCAGCAGTCCCTTGGGGGAGGTTCAGTTCTTC
CASSPLGEVQFF
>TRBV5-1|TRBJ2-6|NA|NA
TGCGCCAGCAGCTCACCGGACCTCTCTGGGGCCAACGTCCTGACTTTC
CASSSPDLSGANVLTF
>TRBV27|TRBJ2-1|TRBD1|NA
TGTGCCAGCAGACCCTGGACAGGTTCTAATGAGCAGTTCTTC
CASRPWTGSNEQFF
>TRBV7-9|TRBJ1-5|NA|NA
TGTGCCAGCAGCCCCGGGACAAGGCTAGGTCAGCCCCAGCATTTT
CASSPGTRLGQPQHF
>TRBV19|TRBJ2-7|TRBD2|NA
TGTGCCAGTAGCACTAGCGGAGGACTACTCGAGCAGTACTTC
CASSTSGGLLEQYF
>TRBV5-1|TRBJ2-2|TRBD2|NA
TGCGCCAGCAGTCGCGGACTAGCGGACACCGGGGAGCTGTTTTTT
CASSRGLADTGELFF
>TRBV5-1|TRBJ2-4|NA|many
TGCGCCAGCAGCTTGCAAGGGTTTGGGGCCAAAAACATTCAGTACTTC
CASSLQGFGAKNIQYF
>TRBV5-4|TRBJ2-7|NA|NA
TGTGCCAGCAGCCGAGCCGGGAGATCCTACGAGCAGTACTTC
CASSRAGRSYEQYF
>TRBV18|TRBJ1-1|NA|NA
TGTGCCAGCTCACAACAGCTGAGCGGTGAAGCTTTCTTT
CASSQQLSGEAFF
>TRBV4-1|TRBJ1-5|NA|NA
TGCGCCAGCAGCCGACGGGGGCTACAGCCCCAGCATTTT
CASSRRGLQPQHF
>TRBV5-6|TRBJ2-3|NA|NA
TGTGCCAGCAGCTTGGGTCCGGGCACAGATACGCAGTATTTT
CASSLGPGTDTQYF
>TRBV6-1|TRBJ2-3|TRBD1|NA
TGTGCCAGCACTCAGGGACAGGGGGCCACAGATACGCAGTATTTT
CASTQGQGATDTQYF
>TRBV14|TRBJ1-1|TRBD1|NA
TGTGCCAGCAGCCAAGATTTCAGGGGGGGGAACACTGAAGCTTTCTTT
CASSQDFRGGNTEAFF
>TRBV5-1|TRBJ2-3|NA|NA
TGCGCCAGCAGCTTGGCACGGGACAAAGATACGCAGTATTTT
CASSLARDKDTQYF
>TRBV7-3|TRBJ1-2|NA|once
TGTGCCAGCAGGCTTGACAGGCCCGGGGATGCCCTCACTAACTATGGCTACACCTTC
CASRLDRPGDALTNYGYTF
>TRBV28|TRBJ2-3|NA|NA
TGTGCCAGCACCGGTTACAGGGAGTTAACAGATACGCAGTATTTT
CASTGYRELTDTQYF
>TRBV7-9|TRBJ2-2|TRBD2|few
TGTGCCAGCAGCAAGGGACTAGCGGGAGTATTCGGGGAGCTGTTTTTT
CASSKGLAGVFGELFF
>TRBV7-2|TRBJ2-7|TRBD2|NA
TGTGCCAGCAGCTCCTCAGCGGGAGGGTTCTACGAGCAGTACTTC
CASSSSAGGFYEQYF
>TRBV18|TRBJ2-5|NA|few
TGTGCCAGCTCCGGGCCTCGGGGAGAGACCCAGTACTTC
CASSGPRGETQYF
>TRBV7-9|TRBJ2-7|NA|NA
TGTGCCAGCAGCTTAGCAGCGGCGGGGGAGCAGTACTTC
CASSLAAAGEQYF
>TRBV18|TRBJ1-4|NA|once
TGTGCCAGCTCACCAGTTGGGGATGAAAAACTGTTTTTT
CASSPVGDEKLFF
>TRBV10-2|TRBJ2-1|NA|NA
TGCGCCAGCAGTGATTGGGGAAGGGGATACAATGAGCAGTTCTTC
CASSDWGRGYNEQFF
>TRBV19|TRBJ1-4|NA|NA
TGTGCCAGTAGTATAGTTACAGGACCCCTGAAGAATGAAAAACTGTTTTTT
CASSIVTGPLKNEKLFF
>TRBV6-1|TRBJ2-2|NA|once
TGTGCCAGCAGGGGATCGGACAGAAACACCGGGGAGCTGTTTTTT
CASRGSDRNTGELFF
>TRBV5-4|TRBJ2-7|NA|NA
TGTGCCAGCAACTTGTACCAGGGAGGCGCGCAGTACTTC
CASNLYQGGAQYF
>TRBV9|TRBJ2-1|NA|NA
TGTGCCAGCAGCGTAGGAGGGGACCAGTTCTTC
CASSVGGDQFF
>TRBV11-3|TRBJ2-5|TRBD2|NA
TGTGCCAGCAGCTCCCCCCGGGGTCGTGGGAGGGTGAAGGAGACCCAGTACTTC
CASSSPRGRGRVKETQYF